Shown below are 32 T cell receptor beta chains from a single sample sequenced in a study of T-cell reconstitution after alpha-beta-depleted transplantation in children. Preparing the TCRbeta library involved the use of unique molecular identifiers. MiXCR, applied by TCRdb to the PCR reads, yields one record per CDR3 protein. The sample contains hundreds of thousands of distinct CDR3 sequences, about 23% of which appear only once. The specimen was PBMCs, mostly from graft donor cells, collected 360 days after TCRalphabeta/CD19-depleted stem cell transplant. These receptors came from a boy in the first two years of life who had a stem cell transplant for acute myeloid leukemia, so the T cells may come from the graft donor.

This clonotype has at least ten counts. The genes are TRBV29-1 and TRBJ2-7; 8 bases are a match to TRBD1. Germline lookup yields CDR1 SQVTM and CDR2 ANQGSEA. Trimming at V came to 6 bases and at J to 4 bases, leaving 8 bases not matched to a gene. The CDR3 consists of 13 residues. The CDR3 coding sequence is TGCAGCGTCTCCCAGGGGGCGCGGTACGAGCAGTACTTC. This encodes CSVSQGARYEQYF.

The rearrangement links TRBV6-1 to TRBJ2-1, with a weak D call TRBD2 (7 bases). Trimming removed 7 bases at V and 7 bases at J, with 20 bases between. There are 15 residues in the CDR3. Per the germline V gene, CDR1 is MNHNS and CDR2 is SASEGT. CDR3 amino acids: CASTKRGGGQNEQFF. CDR3 DNA: TGTGCCAGCACCAAGAGGGGGGGGGGACAAAATGAGCAGTTCTTC.

This clonotype has only a few counts. This sequence joins TRBV15 and TRBJ2-7; no clear D. The CDR3 totals 15 residues. V gave up 0 bases and J gave up 4 bases, with 13 bases separating them. CDR1 is LNHNV and CDR2 is YYDKDF in the germline V gene (reference sequence). CDR3 nucleotides: TGTGCCACCAGCAGAGATGTGGCAGGTTGGTACGAGCAGTACTTC. Protein: CATSRDVAGWYEQYF. Using reference TRBV15 and TRBJ2-7 for the parts outside the CDR3, the full variable domain is DAMVIQNPRYQVTQFGKPVTLSCSQTLNHNVMYWYQQKSSQAPKLLFHYYDKDFNNEADTPDNFQSRRPNTSFCFLDIRSPGLGDTAMYLCATSRDVAGWYEQYFGPGTRLTVT.

The genes are TRBV6-1 and TRBJ1-2; D might be TRBD1 (6 bases). Trimming shortened V by 4 bases and J by 4 bases, and 10 bases separated the two germline ends. Per germline, CDR1 MNHNS and CDR2 SASEGT. This CDR3 has 13 residues. Written as DNA, the CDR3 is TGTGCCAGCAGTGCCGACAGGTCCTATGGCTACACCTTC. The encoded protein is CASSADRSYGYTF.

This clonotype has ten or more counts. The chain couples TRBV29-1 to TRBJ2-3; D is perhaps TRBD1 (5 bases). The V gene lost 6 bases and the J gene lost 2 bases, with 18 bases spanning the gap. This CDR3 has 15 residues. The germline V gene encodes CDR1 SQVTM and CDR2 ANQGSEA. Here the CDR3 DNA reads TGCAGCGTGGCCAGGGCCCCTCGCCCCACAGATACGCAGTATTTT. Residues: CSVARAPRPTDTQYF.

Many counts were recorded for this clonotype. The CDR3 coding sequence is TGTGCCAGCAATAGGGCGGGGGCGCTCCAAGAGACCCAGTACTTC. Its translation is CASNRAGALQETQYF. The V and J genes are TRBV12-3 or TRBV12-4 and TRBJ2-5, with D possibly matching TRBD2 (7 bases). Trimming cost V 7 bases and J 1 base, with 16 bases left between them. The CDR3 runs to 15 residues.

This clonotype has more than one count but fewer than ten. The rearrangement links TRBV5-5 to TRBJ2-7; the D call may be TRBD1 or TRBD2 (6 bases each). This CDR3 is built from 12 residues. V lost 7 bases to trimming and J lost 5 bases, with 13 bases between them. Germline values: CDR1 SGHKS, CDR2 YYEKEE (reference sequence). The CDR3 bases are TGTGCCAGCGGAGGGGGGTCCCACGAGCAGTACTTC. Its protein is CASGGGSHEQYF. The complete variable domain, with remaining parts taken from reference TRBV5-5 and TRBJ2-7, reads DAGVTQSPTHLIKTRGQQVTLRCSPISGHKSVSWYQQVLGQGPQFIFQYYEKEERGRGNFPDRFSARQFPNYSSELNVNALLLGDSALYLCASGGGSHEQYFGPGTRLTVT.

This clonotype appeared many times. This rearrangement joins TRBV20-1 to TRBJ1-5, with D uncertain. This CDR3 spans 16 amino acids. Trimming stripped 0 bases from V and 5 bases from J, with 17 bases between. Germline V gene data show CDR1 as DFQATT and CDR2 as SNEGSKA (reference sequence). CDR3 loop: CSARDLGLIGDQPQHF. Here the CDR3 DNA reads TGCAGTGCTAGAGATCTAGGTCTTATCGGCGATCAGCCCCAGCATTTT.

This clonotype has more than one count but fewer than ten. The V gene is TRBV15, the J gene TRBJ1-6; 10 bases fit TRBD1. This CDR3 is 15 amino acids long. Per the germline V gene, CDR1 is LNHNV and CDR2 is YYDKDF (reference sequence). With 2 bases clipped from V and 9 bases from J, the junction kept 4 bases outside the gene matches. CDR3 sequence reads: CATSRPGQGTSPLHF. CDR3 coding DNA: TGTGCCACCAGCAGACCGGGACAGGGGACTTCACCCCTCCACTTT. Based on the CDR3 plus reference TRBV15 and TRBJ1-6, the full variable domain is DAMVIQNPRYQVTQFGKPVTLSCSQTLNHNVMYWYQQKSSQAPKLLFHYYDKDFNNEADTPDNFQSRRPNTSFCFLDIRSPGLGDTAMYLCATSRPGQGTSPLHFGNGTRLTVT.

This clonotype was detected only a few times. The rearrangement joins TRBV5-5 to TRBJ2-5, with 7 bases that match TRBD1. The CDR3 spans 15 residues. The trim removed 1 base at V and 4 bases at J, leaving 7 bases unmatched. Germline values: CDR1 SGHKS, CDR2 YYEKEE (reference sequence). CDR3 nucleotide sequence: TGTGCCAGCAGCTTGAGTGTAGGGGGCGGAGAGACCCAGTACTTC. Its translation: CASSLSVGGGETQYF.

V is TRBV5-4 and J is TRBJ2-5, with TRBD1 identical over 8 bases. There are 16 residues in the CDR3. Unmatched junction bases numbered 12, after V lost 4 bases and J lost 4 bases. From germline, CDR1 is SGHNT and CDR2 YYREEE (reference sequence). CDR3 region: CASSRPTTGVRETQYF. The DNA for the CDR3 is TGTGCCAGCAGCCGTCCAACGACAGGGGTACGAGAGACCCAGTACTTC.

This clonotype was recorded a few times. The rearrangement uses TRBV27 and TRBJ1-1; D possibly corresponds to TRBD1 (6 bases). The germline gives CDR1 MNHEY, CDR2 SMNVEV (reference sequence). The CDR3 length is 15 residues. V was trimmed by 2 bases and J by 5 bases, leaving 15 bases between them. The chain's CDR3 is CASSLAHREKTEAFF. The DNA of the CDR3 is TGTGCCAGCAGTTTAGCCCACAGGGAGAAGACTGAAGCTTTCTTT.

Only a few counts were recorded for this clonotype. V usage is TRBV4-2 and J usage is TRBJ2-1; D might be TRBD1 (5 bases). The CDR3 loop spans 17 amino acids. Germline CDR1 is LGHNA and CDR2 is YNFKEQ. V dropped 2 bases and J dropped 0 bases, with 14 bases sitting between them. The CDR3 coding sequence is TGTGCCAGCAGCCAATCCGGACACCGCGACTCCTACAATGAGCAGTTCTTC. Its protein is CASSQSGHRDSYNEQFF.

The chain joins TRBV29-1 to TRBJ2-3; D remains unclear. V gave up 6 bases and J gave up 0 bases, with 13 bases separating them. CDR3 length: 14 residues. Germline V gene sequence: CDR1 SQVTM, CDR2 ANQGSEA. The CDR3 nucleotides read TGCAGCGTGGCGCCTTTGGGAAGCACAGATACGCAGTATTTT. Residues: CSVAPLGSTDTQYF.

This clonotype turned up a few times. The chain recombines TRBV5-1 with TRBJ1-6; tentatively, D is TRBD1 (6 bases). The germline V and J ends were trimmed by 0 bases and 10 bases, with 20 bases remaining between them. Germline assignment: CDR1 SGHRS and CDR2 YFSETQ. The CDR3 spans 17 residues. In DNA, the CDR3 is TGCGCCAGCAGCTTGGAGTCGCGACAGGTTCCGAGGTCACCCCTCCACTTT. Protein product: CASSLESRQVPRSPLHF.

V gene TRBV7-2 combines with J gene TRBJ2-3; a possible D gene is TRBD2 (7 bases). The V end lost 0 bases, the J end lost 4 bases, and 11 bases lay between the germline ends. The germline V gene encodes CDR1 SGHTA and CDR2 FQGNSA. The CDR3 spans 15 residues. The CDR3 reads CASSLAGGPSDTQYF. The DNA for the CDR3 is TGTGCCAGCAGCTTAGCGGGGGGGCCATCAGATACGCAGTATTTT.

The chain carries TRBV5-1 and TRBJ1-2; D unresolved. Germline CDR1 is SGHRS and CDR2 is YFSETQ. The V end was cut by 5 bases, the J end by 4 bases, with 9 bases between. The CDR3 is made up of 12 amino acids. The DNA of the CDR3 is TGCGCCAGCAGTGTCCCGGGCTATGGCTACACCTTC. Translated, it gives CASSVPGYGYTF.

This clonotype was observed many times. This sequence joins TRBV24-1 and TRBJ2-7; tentatively, D is TRBD1 (5 bases). Germline values: CDR1 KGHDR, CDR2 SFDVKD. Trimming cost V 5 bases and J 1 base, with 8 bases left between them. The CDR3 has 13 residues. The CDR3, as DNA: TGTGCCACCAGTGGGGGCGGTTCCTACGAGCAGTACTTC. Translation: CATSGGGSYEQYF.

The chain recombines TRBV7-9 with TRBJ2-2; D uncertain. This CDR3 is built from 13 residues. The V gene lost 5 bases and the J gene lost 7 bases, with 11 bases spanning the gap. CDR1 and CDR2 (germline): SEHNR, FQNEAQ (reference sequence). For the CDR3, the DNA is TGTGCCAGCAGCAACTACTCCCACGGGGAGCTGTTTTTT. Translated: CASSNYSHGELFF.

V usage is TRBV10-3 and J usage is TRBJ2-7; tentative D call: TRBD2 (6 bases). V shed 8 bases and J shed 5 bases, with 28 bases lying between them. The CDR3 length is 17 residues. Germline-derived CDR1 and CDR2 are ENHRY and SYGVKD. DNA for the CDR3: TGTGCCATCCTATTGTCATCATGTGAGGGATGGAGGGACGAGCAGTACTTC. It is translated as CAILLSSCEGWRDEQYF.

The chain joins TRBV4-2 to TRBJ1-4; weak D call: TRBD1 (6 bases). Deletions cut 1 base from V and 8 bases from J, with 17 bases between. This CDR3 has 16 amino acids. Looked up from germline, CDR1 is LGHNA and CDR2 is YNFKEQ. CDR3: CASSQVTLGAEEKLFF. CDR3 DNA sequence: TGTGCCAGCAGCCAAGTGACTTTGGGGGCAGAGGAAAAACTGTTTTTT.

Only a few counts were recorded for this clonotype. The chain has TRBV20-1 and TRBJ2-1, with D perhaps matching TRBD1 (6 bases). V was pared by 4 bases and J by 8 bases, with 15 bases between. The CDR3 runs to 13 residues. Germline V gene lookup returns CDR1 DFQATT and CDR2 SNEGSKA (reference sequence). The CDR3 bases are TGCAGTGCTACCGGACAGAAAAGGGATGAGCAGTTCTTC. Protein: CSATGQKRDEQFF.

This clonotype occurred a few times. The chain carries TRBV7-3 and TRBJ2-1; either TRBD1 or TRBD2 may fit D (5 bases each). Trimming took 5 bases from V and 0 from J, leaving 17 bases between them. This CDR3 contains 17 residues. The germline V gene encodes CDR1 SGHTA and CDR2 FQGTGA. In DNA, the CDR3 is TGTGCCAGCAGCCCCGAGGGACGCATTAGCTCCTACAATGAGCAGTTCTTC. This codes for CASSPEGRISSYNEQFF.

The sample holds one count of this clonotype. The chain employs TRBV7-8 and TRBJ1-2; D is possibly TRBD1 (5 bases). V was trimmed by 0 bases and J by 3 bases, leaving 14 bases between them. The CDR3 has 16 residues. Germline CDR1 is SGHVS and CDR2 is FQNEAQ. The CDR3 here is CASSLAPLDSYYGYTF. CDR3 coding DNA: TGTGCCAGCAGCTTAGCCCCCCTCGACAGTTACTATGGCTACACCTTC.

The rearrangement uses TRBV20-1 and TRBJ2-3; D not certain. V lost 0 bases to trimming and J lost 4 bases, with 14 bases between them. Per germline, CDR1 DFQATT and CDR2 SNEGSKA (reference sequence). CDR3 size: 15 residues. CDR3 loop: CSARDRKAIPDTQYF. The CDR3 nucleotides read TGCAGTGCTAGAGATCGAAAAGCGATCCCAGATACGCAGTATTTT.

J is TRBJ2-5 and V is TRBV24-1, with 7 positions matching TRBD2. This CDR3 contains 15 residues. Germline CDR1 and CDR2: KGHDR and SFDVKD. V shed 0 bases, J shed 5 bases, and the junction held 5 bases outside the gene matches. The CDR3 here is CATSDLSAGRETQYF. The CDR3 nucleotides are TGTGCCACCAGTGATTTGTCGGCCGGGAGGGAGACCCAGTACTTC.

This clonotype was detected a few times. The V call is TRBV20-1, the J call TRBJ2-3, with D hard to call. Trimming removed 2 bases at V and 0 bases at J, with 15 bases between. Germline CDR1 DFQATT, CDR2 SNEGSKA (reference sequence). The CDR3 runs to 16 residues. The CDR3 reads CSARSGRLSSTDTQYF. DNA of the CDR3: TGCAGTGCTAGATCCGGAAGATTATCTAGCACAGATACGCAGTATTTT.

This clonotype was seen at least ten times. The V gene is TRBV9, the J gene TRBJ2-6, with D uncertain. V was pared by 0 bases and J by 2 bases, with 3 bases between. The CDR3 is 14 amino acids. The V gene's germline CDR1 is SGDLS and CDR2 YYNGEE. The CDR3, as DNA: TGTGCCAGCAGCGTAGCTACTGGGGCCAACGTCCTGACTTTC. It translates to CASSVATGANVLTF.

This clonotype was observed a handful of times. The chain recombines TRBV20-1 with TRBJ2-2; D is undetermined. Germline V CDR1 and CDR2: DFQATT, SNEGSKA (reference sequence). The CDR3 runs to 14 residues. Trimming stripped 6 bases from V and 0 bases from J, with 11 bases between. The CDR3: CSAPDASNTGELFF. CDR3 nucleotides: TGCAGTGCCCCGGACGCCTCGAACACCGGGGAGCTGTTTTTT.

This clonotype has at least ten counts. This chain connects TRBV15 to TRBJ2-5; 8 nucleotides match TRBD1. The CDR3 is made up of 16 amino acids. Germline V CDR1 and CDR2: LNHNV, YYDKDF (reference sequence). V gave up 1 base and J gave up 5 bases; unmatched junction bases: 9. CDR3 nucleotides: TGTGCCACCAGCAGAGGAGGGACAGGAAGGATGGAGACCCAGTACTTC. Amino acids: CATSRGGTGRMETQYF.

The sample holds many counts of this clonotype. This chain connects TRBV25-1 to TRBJ2-1, with D perhaps being TRBD1 or TRBD2 (5 bases each). From germline, CDR1 is MGHDK and CDR2 SYGVNS. The CDR3 loop spans 13 amino acids. V lost 5 bases and J 6 bases, leaving 11 bases between the germline ends. CDR3 in DNA: TGTGCCAGCAGTCGGGGCAGGGTCAATGAGCAGTTCTTC. The encoded protein is CASSRGRVNEQFF.

The V and J genes are TRBV7-2 and TRBJ2-5; D is perhaps TRBD1 (6 bases). CDR1 and CDR2 from the germline V gene are SGHTA and FQGNSA. This CDR3 contains 15 residues. V was trimmed by 0 bases and J by 5 bases, leaving 13 bases between them. CDR3 loop: CASSLAGARGETQYF. The CDR3 coding sequence is TGTGCCAGCAGCTTAGCGGGGGCGAGGGGTGAGACCCAGTACTTC.